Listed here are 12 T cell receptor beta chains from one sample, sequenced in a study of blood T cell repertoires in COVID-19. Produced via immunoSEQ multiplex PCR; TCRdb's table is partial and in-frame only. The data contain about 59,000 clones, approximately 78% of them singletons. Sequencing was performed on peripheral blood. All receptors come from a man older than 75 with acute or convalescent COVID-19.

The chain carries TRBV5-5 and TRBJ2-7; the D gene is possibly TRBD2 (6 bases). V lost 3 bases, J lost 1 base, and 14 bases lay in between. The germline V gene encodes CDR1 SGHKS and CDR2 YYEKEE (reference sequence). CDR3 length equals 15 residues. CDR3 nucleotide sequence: TGTGCCAGCAGCTGGCGGGGCAGTTCTTCCTACGAGCAGTACTTC. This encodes CASSWRGSSSYEQYF.

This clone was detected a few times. The CDR3 loop reads CASSSGVDRVGNQPQHF. The CDR3 DNA reads TGTGCCAGCAGTTCCGGGGTGGACAGGGTAGGCAATCAGCCCCAGCATTTT. J is TRBJ1-5 and V is TRBV5-6; 8 positions match TRBD1. V shed 5 bases, J shed 2 bases, and the junction held 12 bases outside the gene matches. Germline V gene data show CDR1 as SGHDT and CDR2 as YYEEEE. This CDR3 has 17 residues.

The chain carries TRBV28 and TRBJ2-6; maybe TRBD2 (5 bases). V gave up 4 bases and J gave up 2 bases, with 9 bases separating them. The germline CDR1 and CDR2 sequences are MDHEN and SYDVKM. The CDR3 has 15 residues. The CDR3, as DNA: TGTGCCAGCAGTTACGCCGGGGCTGGGGCCAACGTCCTGACTTTC. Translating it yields CASSYAGAGANVLTF.

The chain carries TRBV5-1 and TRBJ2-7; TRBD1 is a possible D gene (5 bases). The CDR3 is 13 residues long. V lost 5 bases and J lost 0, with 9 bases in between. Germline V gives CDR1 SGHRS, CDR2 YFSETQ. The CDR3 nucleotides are TGCGCCAGCAGTAGGGGCCTCTCCTACGAGCAGTACTTC. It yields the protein CASSRGLSYEQYF.

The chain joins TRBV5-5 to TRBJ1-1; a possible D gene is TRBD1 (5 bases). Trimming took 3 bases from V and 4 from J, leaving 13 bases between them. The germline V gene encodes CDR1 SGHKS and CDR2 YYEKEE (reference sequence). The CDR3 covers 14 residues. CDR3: CASSSTGGGTEAFF. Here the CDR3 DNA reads TGTGCCAGCAGCTCTACGGGGGGGGGCACTGAAGCTTTCTTT.

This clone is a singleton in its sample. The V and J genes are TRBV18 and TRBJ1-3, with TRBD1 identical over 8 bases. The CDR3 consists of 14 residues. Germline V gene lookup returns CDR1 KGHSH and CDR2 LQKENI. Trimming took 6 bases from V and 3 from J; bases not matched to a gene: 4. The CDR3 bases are TGTGCCAGCTCCTCGGACAGGGATGGAAACACCATATATTTT. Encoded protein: CASSSDRDGNTIYF.

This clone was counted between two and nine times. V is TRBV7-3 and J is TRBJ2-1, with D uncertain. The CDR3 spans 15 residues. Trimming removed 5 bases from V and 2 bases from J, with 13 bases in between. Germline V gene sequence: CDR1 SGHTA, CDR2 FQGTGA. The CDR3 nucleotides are TGTGCCAGCAGCCTTACAGCCCTCGCCTACAATGAGCAGTTCTTC. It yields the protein CASSLTALAYNEQFF.

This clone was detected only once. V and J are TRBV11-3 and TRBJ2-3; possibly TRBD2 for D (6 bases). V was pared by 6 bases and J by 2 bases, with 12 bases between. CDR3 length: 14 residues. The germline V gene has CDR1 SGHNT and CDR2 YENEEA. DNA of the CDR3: TGTGCCAGCAGGGCGGGGAGTACCACAGATACGCAGTATTTT. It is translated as CASRAGSTTDTQYF.

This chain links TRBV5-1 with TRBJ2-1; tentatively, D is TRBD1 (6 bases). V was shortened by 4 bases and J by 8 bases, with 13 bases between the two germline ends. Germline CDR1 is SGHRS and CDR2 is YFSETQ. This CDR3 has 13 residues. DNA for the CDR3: TGCGCCAGCAGCCAAACAGGGTATGATGAGCAGTTCTTC. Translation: CASSQTGYDEQFF.

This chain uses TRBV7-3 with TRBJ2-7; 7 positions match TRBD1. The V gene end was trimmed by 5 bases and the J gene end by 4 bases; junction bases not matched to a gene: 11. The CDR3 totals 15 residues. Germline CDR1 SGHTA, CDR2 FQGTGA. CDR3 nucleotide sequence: TGTGCCAGCAGCGTCGACAACGGCAGGGGGTACGAGCAGTACTTC. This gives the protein CASSVDNGRGYEQYF.

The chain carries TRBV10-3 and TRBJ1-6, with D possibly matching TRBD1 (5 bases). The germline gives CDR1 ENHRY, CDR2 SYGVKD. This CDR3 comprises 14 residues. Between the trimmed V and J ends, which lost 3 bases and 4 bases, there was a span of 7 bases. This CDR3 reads CAISDSGYNSPLHF. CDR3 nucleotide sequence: TGTGCCATCAGTGATTCAGGGTATAATTCACCCCTCCACTTT.

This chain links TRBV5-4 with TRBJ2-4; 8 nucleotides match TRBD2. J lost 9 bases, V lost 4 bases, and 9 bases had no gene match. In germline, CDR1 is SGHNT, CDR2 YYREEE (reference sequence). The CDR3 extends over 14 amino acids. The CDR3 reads CASSPGTREIIQYF. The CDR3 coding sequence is TGTGCCAGCAGCCCGGGGACTAGAGAGATCATTCAGTACTTC.